Sequencing of this TCR beta chain was carried out in a study of Ad26.COV2.S vaccination and SARS-CoV-2 variants (dated by TCRdb to about 2021). For context, the study as a whole: Donors in the vaccine arm were drawn from COV1001, a phase I-IIa trial of Ad26.COV2.S in healthy adults that was multicentre, randomized, double-blind and placebo-controlled. Ad26.COV2.S was administered intramuscularly at a dose of 5x10^10 or 1x10^11 viral particles, either as one shot or as two shots given 56 days apart. TCRbeta repertoire sequencing was used to assess the specificity and breadth of SARS-CoV-2-reactive T cell receptors after Ad26.COV2.S vaccination. A total of roughly 32 samples were included in the TCR-sequenced set, comprising around 19 Ad26.COV2.S vaccine recipients, 5 placebo recipients and 8 SARS-CoV-2 convalescent individuals. Trial participants were randomized into five groups of five, in which low-dose or high-dose Ad26.COV2.S was given once or twice, or placebo was given on both occasions. Investigators remained blinded to trial group allocation during experiments and outcome assessment.

Paper-wide results and their limitations: Comparing responses between vaccine doses or regimens was not something the study was powered to do. After vaccination, spike-specific CD8+ and CD4+ T cell responses were reported to show substantial breadth. Compared with placebo recipients, Ad26.COV2.S recipients showed higher spike-specific TCR breadth (P = 0.0014). Vaccine and placebo recipients had comparable non-spike TCR breadth, which fits with the vaccine containing only spike. According to the authors, total T cell responses may have been underestimated by the TCR breadth and depth analyses.

The germline V end is reduced by 0 bases and the J end by 2 bases; junction bases left unmatched: 3. CDR1 SGHVS and CDR2 FNYEAQ are derived from the germline V gene. Reading from cysteine to phenylalanine, the CDR3 counts 15 amino acids. Just CDR3 DNA is preserved here, 45 bases in frame from base 1. To note about this clone: The antigen it recognizes is unknown. The sample holds no much larger clone one base away, and base qualities are not on file.

The label giving this sample's treatment or condition can be read as: roughly 18 received Ad26.COV2.S at low or high dose, single or two shots; about five received placebo; per-sample allocation not given. For vaccine and placebo recipients, the sequenced repertoires came from samples collected on day 63 after the first injection. Between 29 July and 7 August 2020, Cohort 1b enrolled about 27 adults aged 18-55 years at one site in Boston, USA. Ad26.COV2.S consisted of a replication-incompetent adenovirus type 26 vector by which a prefusion-stabilized SARS-CoV-2 spike protein from the original Wuhan strain was expressed. The immunoSEQ Assay was used to sequence TCRbeta CDR3 regions. After extraction, genomic DNA underwent amplification by bias-controlled multiplex PCR, followed by high-throughput sequencing. As for the authors' bioinformatics: To quantify the absolute abundance of each unique TCRbeta CDR3 region, sequences were collapsed and filtered. T cell fraction was estimated by normalizing TCRbeta template counts to usable DNA, with usable DNA measured through amplification of reference genes found in all nucleated cells. Repertoire TCRs were annotated as SARS-CoV-2-specific by exact matching of V gene, CDR3 amino acid sequence and J gene to a known reactive TCR set. The reference SARS-CoV-2 TCR set came from MIRA and was filtered for enrichment in COVID-19-positive ImmuneCODE repertoires, removing public or cross-reactive TCRs. Using the MIRA antigens, annotated TCRs were further analysed by specific ORF or by position within an ORF. Depth was the summed frequency of annotated unique rearrangements, while breadth was defined as annotated unique rearrangements over total unique productive rearrangements. Two-sided Wilcoxon rank-sum tests were used to compare TCR breadth between groups. Here the immuneACCESS table is served through TCRdb, limited to in-frame sequences with V and J called. Missing clones are a known gap in these copies; in checked studies unresolved V genes cover under half, and the rest lacks a known reason. V and J calls and clone size are copied from that table; D and trimming were computed from the DNA. The sample table holds hundreds of thousands of clones, of which 87% were seen once. The ten largest account for around 3.5% of the sample.

The clonotype comes from a person aged 18-60 years who received the Ad26.COV2.S COVID-19 vaccine or a placebo. This chain is built from TRBV7-6 and TRBJ2-5, with 7 bases matching TRBD1. The specimen was peripheral blood, collected in a trial of Ad26.COV2.S vaccine versus placebo. The CDR3 here reads CASSLAGTVQETQYF. The DNA reads as follows: TGTGCCAGCAGCTTAGCCGGGACAGTTCAAGAGACCCAGTACTTC.